The T cell receptor beta chain under discussion was sequenced for a study of blood T cell repertoires in COVID-19. Produced via immunoSEQ multiplex PCR; TCRdb's table is partial and in-frame only. The sample has about 170,000 clones, approximately 87% seen once. Those who participated ranged in age from roughly 18 to 90 years and resided in roughly 26 US areas. CDR1 and CDR2 (germline): LNHDA, SQIVND (reference sequence). CDR3 size: 15 residues. Unmatched junction bases numbered 9, after V lost 9 bases and J lost 2 bases. Sequenced sample: PBMCs or T cells enriched from blood (not recorded which). The rearrangement links TRBV19 to TRBJ1-5; the match to TRBD1 covers 8 bases. The receptor was isolated from a woman aged 45-65 years who had recovered from COVID-19. CDR3 protein: CASHPRTGRNQPQHF. CDR3 DNA sequence: TGTGCCAGCCACCCAAGGACAGGGCGCAATCAGCCCCAGCATTTT.